The source of this T cell receptor beta chain is a study of T cells in Graves' hyperthyroidism and ophthalmopathy (dated by TCRdb to between 2018 and 2021). Looking at the study overall: Peripheral blood was collected at initial diagnosis, before any treatment. The study also compared thyroid tissue and blood T-cell repertoires from about 6 Graves' hyperthyroidism patients. After blood sampling, hyperthyroidism patients were treated with methimazole at a starting dose of 30 mg daily, and ophthalmopathy patients were treated with high-dose intravenous methylprednisolone. For training and testing, the 110 or so patients in the discovery cohort were randomly divided in a 7:3 ratio. TCR Vbeta CDR3 sequencing of 120 to 150 peripheral blood samples (43 ophthalmopathy, 70 to 85 hyperthyroidism and some 17 progressor patients) is reported in the paper. TCR V-J signatures able to tell the groups apart were searched for in a discovery cohort of approximately 95 patients, of whom more than 40 had Graves' ophthalmopathy and around 57 had stable Graves' hyperthyroidism. An independent validation cohort of about 20 hyperthyroidism patients and more than 15 patients who later progressed to ophthalmopathy tested prospective prediction of ophthalmopathy. On the study overall, not on this receptor specifically: In cross-validation, a model built on a 13 V-J signature told ophthalmopathy apart from stable hyperthyroidism with approximately 90% sensitivity and 81% to 82% specificity, and in testing the same model reached 80%/75%. Most expanded thyroid clonotypes (frequency above 0.001) were also detected in blood, a finding suggesting that blood repertoires may reflect thyroid immune responses. Sample size was not statistically predetermined, and blinding of investigators to group allocation was not performed. In validation, progression to ophthalmopathy was predicted by the model with 55% to 71% sensitivity and nearly 75% specificity, a median of about 6.8 months before onset.

Trimming takes 1 base off V and 2 bases off J; junction bases not matched to a gene: 3. From a lookup of the germline V gene, CDR1 and CDR2 are LGHNA and YSLEER. The CDR3 starts with the cysteine, ends with the phenylalanine, and has 15 residues. The read is trimmed to its CDR3 DNA, 45 bases read in frame from base 1. Of note for this clonotype: It lacks a known antigen. No per-base quality is available; no much larger clone lies one base away.

Stable Graves' hyperthyroidism was defined as no progression to ophthalmopathy during 18 months of follow-up. Hyperthyroidism patients were newly diagnosed, had a disease duration of under 2 months, and were aged 18 to 65 years. Patients with uncontrolled infections, other autoimmune diseases, pregnancy or lactation were excluded. Diagnoses relied on clinical symptoms, serum thyroxine and TRAb, thyroid ultrasound and orbital computed tomography. PBMCs were isolated from about 9 ml of fresh peripheral blood by Ficoll-Paque density gradient centrifugation. Total RNA was extracted using Trizol reagent, and RNA quality was assessed on an Agilent 2100 Bioanalyzer. The TCR beta CDR3 regions were amplified from RNA transcripts. For the first round of RT-PCR on the TCR CDR3, the HTBI primer set was used together with the Qiagen OneStep RT-PCR kit. A second multiplex PCR round built the libraries, followed by size selection and purification. Paired-end sequencing of the libraries was performed with 100 bp reads on an Illumina HiSeq2000. In the source study's methods: Raw data were processed with SOAPnuke, discarding reads with adapters, uncalled bases, mean Phred below 15, or no exact constant-primer or identifier match. COPE v1.2.5 was used to merge the high-quality paired reads, and each unique nucleotide sequence was defined as a clonotype. MiTCR v1.1 was used to align clonotypes to the IMGT TRBV, TRBD and TRBJ reference segments. The analysis included only V-J combinations with a frequency above 0.0001, which together covered around 99% of the repertoires. The TCS score was defined as the ratio of F50 (clonal expansion) to E x V (chaos), calculated using BLOSUM62-based TCRdist between CDR3 peptides within each V-J. Welch's t-statistics and random forest reduced around 510 V-J features to roughly 13, which were used in a naive Bayes classifier (R e1071). The similarity between thyroid and blood repertoires was quantified using the Morisita-Horn index. TCRdb took the public reads, trimmed them with fastp at Q25, ran MiXCR for clone calling and kept in-frame beta chains. Each entry is one CDR3 protein sequence, shown with its most common DNA and genes. These V and J calls derive from TCRdb rather than the authors' analysis. Recorded for this sample are hundreds of thousands of distinct CDR3 sequences; over 35% of them occurred a single time. The ten most abundant clones make up about 8.9% of the sample.

The V gene is TRBV4-3 and the J gene is TRBJ2-7; TRBD2 agrees with 9 junctional bases. The sequence came from a man aged 18 to 29 with Graves' hyperthyroidism. What was sequenced was blood. The bases read TGCGCCAGCAGCCAAGGACTAGCGGAGGCCTACGAGCAGTACTTC. Protein translation: CASSQGLAEAYEQYF.